Listed below are T cell receptor beta chains from one sample, sequenced in a study of T cells in Graves' hyperthyroidism and ophthalmopathy. From the multiplex PCR reads, TCRdb called clonotypes with MiXCR, one entry per CDR3 protein. Of over 200,000 distinct CDR3 sequences in the sample, less than 15% were seen once. Sequenced: blood. Source of these receptors: a middle-aged woman with Graves' hyperthyroidism that later progressed to Graves' ophthalmopathy. The CDR3 runs from the conserved cysteine through the conserved F or W. D genes are given only for firm matches. Clone size appears in some rows only: once, few, many, or a class for an expanded clone.

v_gene: TRBV4-1
abundance: few
j_gene: TRBJ2-3
d_gene: TRBD2
CDR3aa: CASSGEGTVADTQYF
CDR3nt: TGCGCCAGCAGCGGGGAGGGAACGGTCGCAGATACGCAGTATTTT

v_gene: TRBV12-3/TRBV12-4
abundance: many
j_gene: TRBJ1-1
d_gene: .
CDR3aa: CASRISTDSEAFF
CDR3nt: TGTGCCAGCAGAATATCGACGGACTCTGAAGCTTTCTTT

v_gene: TRBV28
abundance: many
j_gene: TRBJ2-1
d_gene: .
CDR3aa: CASRASYNEQFF
CDR3nt: TGTGCCAGCCGGGCCAGCTACAATGAGCAGTTCTTC

v_gene: TRBV5-5
abundance: few
j_gene: TRBJ2-1
d_gene: .
CDR3aa: CASSLNPWNEQFF
CDR3nt: TGTGCCAGCAGCTTGAACCCGTGGAATGAGCAGTTCTTC

v_gene: TRBV30
abundance: many
j_gene: TRBJ1-3
d_gene: .
CDR3aa: CASQRVSGNTIYF
CDR3nt: TGTGCTTCTCAGAGGGTCTCTGGAAACACCATATATTTT

v_gene: TRBV10-3
abundance: many
j_gene: TRBJ1-2
d_gene: TRBD1
CDR3aa: CAISGTGGLGYGYTF
CDR3nt: TGTGCCATCAGTGGTACAGGGGGATTAGGGTACGGCTACACCTTC

v_gene: TRBV20-1
abundance: .
j_gene: TRBJ1-2
d_gene: .
CDR3aa: CSARIRQVNYGYTF
CDR3nt: TGCAGTGCTAGAATTCGACAGGTTAACTATGGCTACACCTTC

v_gene: TRBV18
abundance: many
j_gene: TRBJ1-2
d_gene: .
CDR3aa: CASSPSTDNYGYTF
CDR3nt: TGTGCCAGCTCACCATCGACAGATAACTATGGCTACACCTTC

v_gene: TRBV6-2/TRBV6-3
abundance: few
j_gene: TRBJ2-5
d_gene: .
CDR3aa: CASSFNILGFKEEETQYF
CDR3nt: TGTGCCAGCAGTTTCAATATATTAGGTTTTAAAGAGGAAGAGACCCAGTACTTC

v_gene: TRBV7-9
abundance: many
j_gene: TRBJ2-1
d_gene: TRBD2
CDR3aa: CASSPTRLAGSYNEQFF
CDR3nt: TGTGCCAGCAGCCCAACCCGACTAGCGGGATCCTACAATGAGCAGTTCTTC